This TCR beta chain appears in the sequencing data of a study of blood T cells in healthy people across ages. As for the study in general: Template switching retrieved approximately one barcoded beta molecule for each two T cells. Study-wide findings and caveats: Expanded clonotype changes were possibly confounded by unknown donor CMV status.

Aged about 6 to 95, donors were systemically healthy Caucasians from Russia. Then a second PCR, running roughly 7 to 11 cycles, was carried out with a sample-barcoded 5' primer and a J-beta primer mix. A template-switch adaptor that had 12 random nucleotides put a tag on each cDNA molecule. One entry per CDR3 protein results from TCRdb running MiXCR on the 5' RACE reads. Of hundreds of thousands of distinct CDR3 sequences listed, approximately 52% are singletons. Germline CDR1 is SGHRS and CDR2 is YFSETQ. The CDR3 is 13 amino acids. The ends were cut back, 5 bases at V and 1 base at J, with 9 bases in the middle. A note on this clonotype: Its target is unknown.

The genes are TRBV5-1 and TRBJ1-1; D gene unclear. The specimen sequenced was blood. The TCR comes from a woman older than 75 in good health. The CDR3 DNA sequence: TGCGCCAGCAGTAAATTAGGGAACACTGAAGCTTTCTTT. Protein: CASSKLGNTEAFF.